These 21 T cell receptor beta chains came from one sample sequenced in a study of CD8 T cells in ankylosing spondylitis. TCRdb called the 5' RACE reads again in MiXCR, with one record for every CDR3 protein. The sample records fewer than 350,000 distinct CDR3 sequences, approximately 10% being singletons. Sequencing used blood, either unsorted or a sorted T cell fraction (not recorded which). Receptors originate from a female donor with ankylosing spondylitis or in good health (not recorded which).

The sample holds many counts of this clonotype. The chain employs TRBV9 and TRBJ2-3, with 9 bases fitting TRBD1. Germline V CDR1 and CDR2: SGDLS, YYNGEE. V lost 3 bases, J lost 7 bases, and 6 bases stayed unmatched. The CDR3 has 14 amino acids. This CDR3 reads CASSADRGGNTQYF. DNA of the CDR3: TGTGCCAGCAGCGCGGACAGGGGAGGAAATACGCAGTATTTT.

The table lists this clonotype with many counts. The chain joins TRBV5-1 to TRBJ2-2; tentative D call: TRBD1 (6 bases). Between the trimmed V and J ends, which lost 5 bases and 4 bases, there was a span of 15 bases. This CDR3 spans 15 amino acids. The V gene's germline CDR1 is SGHRS and CDR2 YFSETQ. The CDR3 region is CASRPTGFSTGELFF. CDR3 DNA sequence: TGCGCCAGCAGACCAACAGGGTTCAGCACCGGGGAGCTGTTTTTT.

This clonotype appeared a few times. Compared with germline, one end of the junction differs, possibly owing to a read error. This chain connects TRBV7-2 to TRBJ2-7; D ambiguous. The CDR3 spans 15 residues. The germline V gene encodes CDR1 SGHTA and CDR2 FQGNSA. The CDR3 protein is CASTLGPAGFYEQYF. CDR3 sequence (DNA): TGTGCCAGCACCTTAGGGCCAGCCGGTTTTTACGAGCAGTACTTC.

Ten or more counts support this clonotype. The chain links TRBV24-1 to TRBJ2-2, with D maybe TRBD2 (5 bases). V was pared by 0 bases and J by 4 bases, with 8 bases between. This CDR3 comprises 15 residues. Germline values: CDR1 KGHDR, CDR2 SFDVKD. The CDR3 DNA follows: TGTGCCACCAGTGATTTGCATGAGGGCACCGGGGAGCTGTTTTTT. Translated, it gives CATSDLHEGTGELFF.

This clonotype was counted a few times. The chain is built from TRBV7-2 and TRBJ2-6; D may be TRBD2 (7 bases). Germline-derived CDR1 and CDR2 are SGHTA and FQGNSA. V was shortened by 0 bases and J by 1 base, with 13 bases between the two germline ends. This CDR3 has 18 residues. CDR3 sequence (DNA): TGTGCCAGCAGCTTAGCTCATAGGGGGGGATCTGGGGCCAACGTCCTGACTTTC. Its translation is CASSLAHRGGSGANVLTF.

V and J are TRBV12-3 or TRBV12-4 and TRBJ2-6; D may be TRBD1 (5 bases). The CDR3 has 14 amino acids. V dropped 6 bases and J dropped 4 bases, with 10 bases sitting between them. CDR3 DNA sequence: TGTGCCAGCAGGCAGGGTGCCGGGGCCAACGTCCTGACTTTC. Protein product: CASRQGAGANVLTF.

CDR3 DNA sequence: TGTGCCAGCAGTGAGTTGTACAGGGACTACACTGAAGCTTTCTTT. Its translation is CASSELYRDYTEAFF. J is TRBJ1-1 and V is TRBV6-1, with D maybe TRBD1 (6 bases). V was pared by 3 bases and J by 3 bases, with 14 bases between. This CDR3 is 15 amino acids long. Germline assignment: CDR1 MNHNS and CDR2 SASEGT.

This clonotype appeared many times. The chain is built from TRBV4-1 and TRBJ1-3; 8 bases fit TRBD1. CDR3 length equals 19 residues. J gave up 4 bases and V 0 bases, and 14 bases lay outside the gene matches. Germline loops: CDR1 MGHRA, CDR2 YSYEKL. The CDR3 DNA sequence: TGCGCCAGCAGCCAAGATGTCATAATATCCAGGGGGCCAGGAAACACCATATATTTT. This encodes CASSQDVIISRGPGNTIYF.

The table lists this clonotype with many counts. The V call is TRBV20-1, the J call TRBJ2-5; 8 bases are shared with TRBD1. Germline assignment: CDR1 DFQATT and CDR2 SNEGSKA (reference sequence). V dropped 4 bases and J dropped 2; count of bases not matched to a gene: 3. CDR3 length: 13 amino acids. The CDR3 DNA reads as TGCAGTGCTACCGACAGGGGACAAGAGACCCAGTACTTC. Protein product: CSATDRGQETQYF.

This clonotype was picked up many times. V and J are TRBV5-1 and TRBJ2-1; tentatively, D is TRBD1 (5 bases). CDR3 length equals 15 residues. The germline V and J ends were trimmed by 1 base and 10 bases, with 18 bases remaining between them. The germline gives CDR1 SGHRS, CDR2 YFSETQ. The CDR3 sequence is CASSLLTLSGNEQFF. The CDR3 DNA follows: TGCGCCAGCAGCTTGTTGACGTTATCAGGGAACGAGCAGTTCTTC.

This clonotype appeared many times. This sequence joins TRBV20-1 and TRBJ2-1; 8 nucleotides match TRBD2. Losses at the gene ends were 0 bases for V and 6 bases for J; bases not matched to a gene: 7. The CDR3 loop spans 15 amino acids. Germline CDR1 reads DFQATT; CDR2 reads SNEGSKA (reference sequence). In DNA, the CDR3 is TGCAGTGCTAGAGATATGGGCGGGGGGCCCAATGAGCAGTTCTTC. It codes for CSARDMGGGPNEQFF.

This clonotype was observed at least ten times. The rearrangement links TRBV7-2 to TRBJ2-5, with 8 positions matching TRBD1. Trimming cost V 5 bases and J 4 bases; bases outside gene matches: 12. The CDR3 runs to 16 residues. Germline V gene lookup returns CDR1 SGHTA and CDR2 FQGNSA. Written as DNA, the CDR3 is TGTGCCAGCAGCCAAAGCTCTCAGGGGGCCACAGAGACCCAGTACTTC. Protein: CASSQSSQGATETQYF.

The sample holds many counts of this clonotype. The chain combines TRBV15 with TRBJ2-1; 7 bases are a match to TRBD2. Germline V gene sequence: CDR1 LNHNV, CDR2 YYDKDF (reference sequence). The CDR3 is 17 residues long. V trimming: 0 bases; J trimming: 0 bases; junction bases outside the gene matches: 5. CDR3 region: CATSRDRLAVSYNEQFF. For the CDR3, the DNA is TGTGCCACCAGCAGAGATAGGCTAGCGGTCTCCTACAATGAGCAGTTCTTC.

The table lists this clonotype with many counts. J is TRBJ2-7 and V is TRBV12-3 or TRBV12-4, with a tentative D call TRBD1 (5 bases). This CDR3 is built from 14 residues. V was trimmed by 6 bases and J by 2 bases, leaving 14 bases between them. The CDR3 region is CASRPQGSTYEQYF. The DNA of the CDR3 is TGTGCCAGCAGACCCCAGGGAAGCACCTACGAGCAGTACTTC.

This clonotype appeared many times. This CDR3 is CASSLKQGADGANVLTF. CDR3 coding DNA: TGTGCCAGCAGCTTGAAACAGGGGGCTGATGGGGCCAACGTCCTGACTTTC. The V gene is TRBV5-8, the J gene TRBJ2-6, with 9 bases fitting TRBD1. The CDR3 sequence is 17 residues long. J was trimmed by 3 bases and V by 1 base; bases with no gene match: 5. The germline CDR1 and CDR2 sequences are SGHTS and YDEGEE.

This clonotype was detected ten times or more. This chain's CDR3 is CASSSRGPGIEAFF. The CDR3 DNA reads as TGCGCCAGCAGCTCCCGCGGTCCGGGTATTGAAGCTTTCTTT. V gene TRBV5-1 combines with J gene TRBJ1-1; D remains unclear. This CDR3 has 14 amino acids. Trimming took off 3 bases at V and 7 bases at J, with 16 bases between the two ends. Germline CDR1 is SGHRS and CDR2 is YFSETQ.

This clonotype was observed at least ten times. The J gene is TRBJ2-7, the V gene TRBV20-1; TRBD1 matches at 7 bases. Looked up from germline, CDR1 is DFQATT and CDR2 is SNEGSKA (reference sequence). CDR3 length: 11 residues. CDR3: CTDDRDYEQYF. The CDR3 DNA is TGCACGGACGACAGGGACTACGAGCAGTACTTC.

This chain uses TRBV7-2 with TRBJ2-3, with 9 bases identical to TRBD2. Losses at the gene ends were 4 bases for V and 9 bases for J; bases not matched to a gene: 11. CDR1 is SGHTA and CDR2 is FQGNSA in the germline V gene. This CDR3 is 15 amino acids long. The CDR3 protein is CASSWDSGGNRTQYF. The CDR3 DNA reads TGTGCCAGCAGCTGGGATAGCGGGGGAAACCGGACGCAGTATTTT. Drawing the rest from reference TRBV7-2 and TRBJ2-3, the complete variable domain is GAGVSQSPSNKVTEKGKDVELRCDPISGHTALYWYRQSLGQGLEFLIYFQGNSAPDKSGLPSDRFSAERTGGSVSTLTIQRTQQEDSAVYLCASSWDSGGNRTQYFGPGTRLTVL.

This clonotype occurred a few times. This chain uses TRBV30 with TRBJ2-5; weak D call: TRBD2 (5 bases). The V gene lost 1 base and the J gene lost 5 bases, with 11 bases spanning the gap. The length of the CDR3 is 13 residues. CDR1 is GTSNPN, CDR2 SVGIG, per germline (reference sequence). The CDR3 DNA follows: TGTGCCTGGAGTGGAGGGAACGGGGAGACCCAGTACTTC. Residues: CAWSGGNGETQYF.

The chain uses TRBV27 and TRBJ2-2; 9 bases line up with TRBD2. Trimming removed 3 bases from V and 7 bases from J; junction bases left unmatched: 6. This CDR3 contains 15 residues. Looked up from germline, CDR1 is MNHEY and CDR2 is SMNVEV (reference sequence). CDR3 protein: CASSLAGGLGGELFF. In nucleotides, the CDR3 is TGTGCCAGCAGTTTGGCGGGGGGGCTCGGCGGGGAGCTGTTTTTT.

This chain connects TRBV18 to TRBJ1-1; D possibly corresponds to TRBD1 (5 bases). Trimming stripped 5 bases from V and 8 bases from J, with 12 bases between. This CDR3 spans 12 amino acids. Germline V gene sequence: CDR1 KGHSH, CDR2 LQKENI. Written as DNA, the CDR3 is TGTGCCAGCTCAGGGGACGCGAGAGAAGCTTTCTTT. Protein sequence: CASSGDAREAFF. Full variable domain (rest looked up from reference TRBV18 and TRBJ1-1): NAGVMQNPRHLVRRRGQEARLRCSPMKGHSHVYWYRQLPEEGLKFMVYLQKENIIDESGMPKERFSAEFPKEGPSILRIQQVVRGDSAAYFCASSGDAREAFFGQGTRLTVV.